This T cell receptor (beta chain) was retrieved from a study of T cell repertoires in cytomegalovirus infection. The study's findings and limits: Dominating the ex vivo response were TCR beta clonotypes that were CMV-specific and HLA-C-restricted.

Trimming stripped 4 bases from V and 4 bases from J, with 22 bases between. This CDR3 spans 16 amino acids. Looked up from germline, CDR1 is DFQATT and CDR2 is SNEGSKA (reference sequence). MiXCR, run by TCRdb on the reads, gives a single entry per CDR3 protein. The sample includes roughly 200,000 distinct CDR3 sequences, about 15% of them seen just once. To note about this clonotype: Its antigen is as yet unknown.

Material: CD8+ T cells from PBMCs. The gene calls are TRBV20-1 and TRBJ1-2; possibly TRBD1 for D (6 bases). This clonotype was sampled from a human donor in good health (CMV status not recorded). Some clones in this sample may be carry-over from other donors' samples. CDR3 amino acids: CSATPPADQGIYGYTF. CDR3 coding DNA: TGCAGTGCTACCCCACCCGCAGATCAGGGGATCTATGGCTACACCTTC.